This T cell receptor beta chain was identified during a study of breast tumors, draining lymph nodes, adjacent tissues. Study results and caveats: Most tumor T cells seemingly derive from lymph node, then expand in tumor. Luminal-like breast cancer showed significantly higher tumor–nontumor repertoire similarity than basal-like.

This clonotype was seen ten or more times. Its matching antigen is unknown. TCRdb called the multiplex PCR reads again in MiXCR, with one record for every CDR3 protein. The data hold some 140,000 distinct CDR3 sequences, with about a fifth observed a single time. The lymph nodes were axillary draining lymph nodes from breast cancer patients. V lost 2 bases and J 1 base, leaving 10 bases between the germline ends. Per germline, CDR1 KGHDR and CDR2 SFDVKD. The CDR3 has 16 residues. The receptor was isolated from a female donor with breast cancer. Some clones in this sample may be carry-over from other donors' samples. Sequencing used axillary lymph node tissue. The chain combines TRBV24-1 with TRBJ2-2; D is possibly TRBD1 or TRBD2 (5 bases each). CDR3 sequence reads: CATSDWGNGNTGELFF. The CDR3, as DNA: TGTGCCACCAGTGATTGGGGGAACGGGAACACCGGGGAGCTGTTTTTT.